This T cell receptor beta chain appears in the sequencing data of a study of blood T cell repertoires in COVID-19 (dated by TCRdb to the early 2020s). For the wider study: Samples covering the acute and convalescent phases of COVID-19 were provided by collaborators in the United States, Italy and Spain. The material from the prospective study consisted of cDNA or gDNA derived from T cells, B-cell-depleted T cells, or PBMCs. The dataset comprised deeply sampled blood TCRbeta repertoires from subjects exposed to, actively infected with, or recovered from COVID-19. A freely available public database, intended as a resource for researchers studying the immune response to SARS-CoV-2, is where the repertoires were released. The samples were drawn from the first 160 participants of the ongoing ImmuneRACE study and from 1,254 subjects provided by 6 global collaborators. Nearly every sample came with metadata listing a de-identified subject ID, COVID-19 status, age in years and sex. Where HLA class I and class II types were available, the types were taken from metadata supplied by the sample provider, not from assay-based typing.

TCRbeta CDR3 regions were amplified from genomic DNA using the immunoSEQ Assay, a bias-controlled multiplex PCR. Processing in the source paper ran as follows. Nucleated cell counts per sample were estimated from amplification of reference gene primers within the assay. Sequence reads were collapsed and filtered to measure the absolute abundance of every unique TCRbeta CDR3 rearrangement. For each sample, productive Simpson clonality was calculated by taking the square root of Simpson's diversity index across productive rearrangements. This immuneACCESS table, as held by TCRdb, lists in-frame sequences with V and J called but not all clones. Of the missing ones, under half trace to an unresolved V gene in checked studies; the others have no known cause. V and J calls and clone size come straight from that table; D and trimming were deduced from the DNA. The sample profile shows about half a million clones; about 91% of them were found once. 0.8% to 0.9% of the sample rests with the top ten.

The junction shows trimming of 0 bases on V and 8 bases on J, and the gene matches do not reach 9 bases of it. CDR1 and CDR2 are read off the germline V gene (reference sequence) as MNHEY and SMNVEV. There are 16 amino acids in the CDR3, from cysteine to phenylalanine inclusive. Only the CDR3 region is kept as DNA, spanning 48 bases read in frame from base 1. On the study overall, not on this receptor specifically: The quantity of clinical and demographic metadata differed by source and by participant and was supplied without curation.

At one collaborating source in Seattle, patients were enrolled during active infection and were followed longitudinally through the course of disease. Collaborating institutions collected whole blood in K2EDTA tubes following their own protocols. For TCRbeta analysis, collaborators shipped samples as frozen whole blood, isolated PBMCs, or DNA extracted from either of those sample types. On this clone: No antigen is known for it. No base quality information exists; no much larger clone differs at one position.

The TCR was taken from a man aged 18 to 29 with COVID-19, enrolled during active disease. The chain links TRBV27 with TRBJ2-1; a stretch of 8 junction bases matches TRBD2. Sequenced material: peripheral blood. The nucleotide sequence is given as TGTGCCAGCAGTTTATCCGGCGGGAGGCCCGAGGATGAGCAGTTCTTC. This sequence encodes CASSLSGGRPEDEQFF.